This T cell receptor beta chain appears in the sequencing data of a study of cytomegalovirus exposure and HLA in healthy donors (dated by TCRdb to about 2017). About the investigation overall: An earlier analysis of more than 550 of the donors reported 276 Gb of sequence data and 90 million to 120 million unique TCR beta sequences obtained from approximately 180 million T cells. Among a few hundred genotyped donors of the cohort, an average of approximately 240,000 unique TCR beta nucleotide sequences were sequenced per donor, approximately 20% of them non-productive. In addition to the first cohort of 650 to 800 subjects, a separate validation cohort of approximately 120 different subjects was used. The study aimed to test whether cataloging public T cell receptors could reveal signatures of past pathogen exposure. All discovery cohort repertoires had been generated on a single sequencing platform. To decide whether each TCR beta V gene segment behaved as functional or pseudogenic, an earlier analysis of some 570 of the donors relied on high-throughput TCR beta sequencing. Of the 300 to 500 genotyped donors, 80% to 90% were placed in the genetic ancestry cluster associated with self-reported Caucasian donors. A later analysis re-analyzed previously published TCR beta repertoires from 666 donors and added high-resolution HLA genotyping to study TCR occurrence patterns. In a later genetic analysis, genome-wide SNP genotypes for about 55% of the roughly 700 donors were used, and that subset was treated as a discovery cohort. Roughly 5 DR-DQ haplotypes were handled as single units for association and clustering because linkage in the cohort was strong. An early release covering some 640 HLA-typed donors comprised roughly 300 gigabases of sequencing data and 65 million to 100 million unique TCR sequences. HLA typing included class I and class II loci at four-digit resolution. Alongside the repertoire data, information on donor age, sex, ethnicity and CMV serostatus was compiled. The later analysis used no new phenotypic data to find candidate immune exposures, relying instead on TCR beta sequences and their occurrence across donors. High-throughput TCR immunosequencing, statistical association of individual TCRs with disease status, and machine learning were combined to predict cytomegalovirus infection status. The study used immunosequencing to profile the T cell repertoires of hundreds of subjects and linked those repertoires to cytomegalovirus serostatus. Typing coverage varied by locus: about 620-630 donors for A, B, C, DRB1 and DQB1; more than 500 for DQA1; 606 for DPA1; about 450 for DPB1.

General findings and caveats noted by the study authors: In a later genetic analysis, fewer N-insertions in productive TCRs were reported among donors in an Asian-associated ancestry cluster than the approximately 710-donor mean. In vitro tests confirmed that a few of the cytomegalovirus-associated TCR beta chains recognize cytomegalovirus antigens. Most TCR sequences were observed very rarely across donors, whereas some public TCRs were present in many individuals. Cytomegalovirus status was reported to be diagnosed by the classifier with high specificity and sensitivity in both the original and validation cohorts. At a false discovery rate of 0.05, a later analysis linked under 20,000 TCR beta sequences to specific HLA alleles. In the study, some 160 TCR beta chains were listed as associated with cytomegalovirus. Because counts were too low, some 16 rarely observed V segments, including chromosome 9 orphons, were excluded from the earlier analysis of 587 of the donors. When HLA alleles, especially DR and DQ, strongly co-occurred, attributing TCR associations to individual alleles was difficult. The cohort was sequenced for TCR beta chains only, and without alpha or paired-chain data the features that could be detected were limited. It was suggested by the authors that the approach could potentially be generalized to other disease states and immunological phenotypes. Some IMGT-functional V segments, including TRBV6-2 and TRBV6-3, could not be distinguished by the 87-base-pair reads and were therefore excluded. In a later analysis, HLA-associated TCR beta chains showed more clonal expansion and lower generation probabilities than non-associated chains that were equally common. Because HLA typing was unavailable for some donors at each locus, only the typed subset was used in association tests. According to a later analysis, parvovirus B19, influenza, CMV and Epstein-Barr virus appeared linked to several top co-occurrence clusters. In a later analysis, TCR association rates were found to vary across HLA loci, with the most associated TCRs seen for DRB1 alleles and the fewest for HLA-C alleles. Linkage disequilibrium might explain the correlated functional status among segregating V segments, but an unknown experimental factor could not be excluded. In an earlier analysis of some 540 of the donors, most TCR beta V segments appeared in productive rearrangements about 87% or about 30% of the time, broadly matching IMGT annotations. A group of highly shared sequence variants was considered likely to be a technical artifact of the sequencing pipeline. According to a later analysis, most CMV-associated TCR beta chains appeared to be HLA-restricted, and the HLA associations seemed to be driven largely by CMV exposure. Immune exposure information for the cohort was limited to CMV serostatus. A further reported finding was that TCR beta sequences accurately predicted the HLA-A and HLA-B alleles for most subjects in the first cohort. An association between a missense DCLRE1C variant and V-gene and J-gene trimming of TCR beta chains was found in a later genetic analysis and replicated in an independent cohort. Presence/absence analyses assumed roughly uniform sequencing depth across donors, an assumption that may not hold.

V is cut back by 0 bases and J by 4 bases, with 15 bases in the junction unmatched. Taken from the germline V gene (reference sequence), the CDR1 and CDR2 loops are LNHNV and YYDKDF. The CDR3 covers 19 residues, taking in both the cysteine and the phenylalanine. Only the CDR3 portion is preserved as DNA: 57 bases, with reading frame beginning at the first base. The cohort consisted of hundreds of healthy bone marrow donors. At the time of sampling, all cohort members were nominally healthy, though unrecorded immune exposures were likely present. The donor tested CMV seropositive and was one of the 289 seropositive cohort members. Each donor provided a peripheral blood sample, and peripheral blood mononuclear cells were used for TCR beta sequencing. The Qiagen DNeasy Blood Extraction Kit was used to extract genomic DNA from the blood cell samples. Notes on this clone: The clone's antigen remains unknown. No much larger clonotype is one base removed from it; base qualities were not supplied.

Library preparation was by the immunoSEQ multiplex PCR assay. For the multiplex PCR, a mixture combining 60 forward primers for TCR Vbeta segments and 13 reverse primers for TCR Jbeta segments was used. The CDR3 region of rearranged TCR beta genes was amplified from genomic DNA by a multiplex PCR assay. The Illumina HiSeq System was used to sequence the amplified TCR beta libraries as 87-base-pair reads. The source study handled its data this way. A later analysis tallied roughly 80 million unique TCR beta chains across the approximately 670 repertoires, and about 10 million of those chains were shared by two or more donors. A nearest-neighbor algorithm error-corrected the raw reads and collapsed the reads into unique sequences, merging closely related sequences to remove PCR and sequencing errors. To assign V, D and J gene segments, CDR3 sequences were aligned to IMGT reference sequences. For a sequence to be retained, a match of at least six nucleotides to both a V gene segment and a J gene segment was required. Rearrangements were classified as productive when the CDR3 lacked stop codons and remained in frame with V and J, and all other rearrangements were classified as non-productive. CDR3 was defined by IMGT convention, running from the second conserved V-encoded cysteine to the conserved J-encoded phenylalanine. The earlier analysis of 500 to 650 of the donors excluded any sequence lacking an unambiguous match to a single V gene segment. An earlier analysis of roughly 590 of the donors called V segments functional above 56.7% productive rearrangements and segregating when the between-donor standard deviation exceeded 5%. A statistical classification framework was developed to diagnose cytomegalovirus status using the catalog of TCR beta chain sequences. In a later analysis, V and J genes were assigned by comparing TCR nucleotide sequences against IMGT/GENE-DB human TR gene sequences. Using the TCRdist pipeline, a later analysis assigned CDR3 sequences along with most-parsimonious VDJ recombination scenarios. A later analysis defined each TCR beta chain by its CDR3 amino acid sequence plus V-gene family, and excluded reads lacking a unique V-gene family. A later analysis removed 550 to 650 highly shared, low-generation-probability nucleotide sequences to deal with suspected cross-contamination and a sequencing artifact. A later analysis calculated a clonal expansion index for each public chain from normalized within-repertoire ranks of inferred template counts. In a later analysis, generation probabilities were computed with a VDJ recombination model fitted to out-of-frame rearrangements, and the resulting probabilities were checked against IGoR. A later analysis scored TCR-TCR, TCR-HLA and TCR-CMV co-occurrence with hypergeometric tests, applying a repertoire-size bias correction to TCR pairs. To estimate false discovery rates, a later analysis permuted the HLA or CMV assignments 20 times. In a later analysis, co-occurring TCRs were grouped using DBSCAN, with TCRdist sequence similarity added in when clustering inside HLA-allele-positive subsets. Co-occurrence clustering excluded repertoires with fewer than 30,000 or more than 120,000 public chains, plus five with anomalous nucleotide sharing. What TCRdb holds here is the immuneACCESS table cut down to in-frame rearrangements. Part of the clones is not present; checked against another copy, under half of the missing clones reflect an unresolved V gene, and the others are unexplained. V, J and clone size are those of that table, while D and trimming were read from the DNA. Across this sample there are fewer than 300,000 clones, with 70% to 90% seen only once. The ten largest clones capture 3.5% to 4% of the sample.

This sequence was found in a man aged 35 to 55 in good health and CMV-seropositive. The rearranged segments are TRBV15 and TRBJ2-1, with TRBD2 matching 7 junction bases. The sequenced material came from PBMCs. Here is the DNA: TGTGCCACCAGCAGAGATCTCAGCCGGGGAGGGATAATTTACAATGAGCAGTTCTTC. Translated, it gives CATSRDLSRGGIIYNEQFF. Supplemented by the reference TRBV15 and TRBJ2-1 proteins around the CDR3, the complete variable domain is DAMVIQNPRYQVTQFGKPVTLSCSQTLNHNVMYWYQQKSSQAPKLLFHYYDKDFNNEADTPDNFQSRRPNTSFCFLDIRSPGLGDTAMYLCATSRDLSRGGIIYNEQFFGPGTRLTVL.